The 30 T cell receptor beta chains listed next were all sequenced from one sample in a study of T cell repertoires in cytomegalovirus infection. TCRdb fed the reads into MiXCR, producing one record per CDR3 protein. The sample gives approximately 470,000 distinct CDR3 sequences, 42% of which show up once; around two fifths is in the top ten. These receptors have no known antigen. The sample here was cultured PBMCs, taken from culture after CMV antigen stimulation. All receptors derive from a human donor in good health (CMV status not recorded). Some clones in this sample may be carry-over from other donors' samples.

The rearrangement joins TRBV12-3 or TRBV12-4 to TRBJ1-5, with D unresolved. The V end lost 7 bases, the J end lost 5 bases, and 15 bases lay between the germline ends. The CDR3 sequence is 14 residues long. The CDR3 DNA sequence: TGTGCCAGCAATTGGGGTGCCGGAGATCAGCCCCAGCATTTT. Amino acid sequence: CASNWGAGDQPQHF.

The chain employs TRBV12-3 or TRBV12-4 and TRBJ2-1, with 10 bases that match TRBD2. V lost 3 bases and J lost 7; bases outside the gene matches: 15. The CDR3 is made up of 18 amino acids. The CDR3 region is CASSFRSFSSGGLNEQFF. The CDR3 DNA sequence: TGTGCCAGCAGTTTCCGCTCCTTCTCTAGCGGGGGCTTGAATGAGCAGTTCTTC.

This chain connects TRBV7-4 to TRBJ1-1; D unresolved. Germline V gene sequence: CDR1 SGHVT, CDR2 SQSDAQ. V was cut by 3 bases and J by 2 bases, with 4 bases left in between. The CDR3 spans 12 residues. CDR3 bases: TGTGCCAGCAGCTTGTTCAACACTGAAGCTTTCTTT. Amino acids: CASSLFNTEAFF.

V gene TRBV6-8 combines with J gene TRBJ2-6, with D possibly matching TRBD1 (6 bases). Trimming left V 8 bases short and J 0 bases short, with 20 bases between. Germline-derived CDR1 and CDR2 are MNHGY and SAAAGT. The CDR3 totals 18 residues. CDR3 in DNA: TGTGCCAGCGGCAGAGGAGGAATCAGGGGCTCTGGGGCCAACGTCCTGACTTTC. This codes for CASGRGGIRGSGANVLTF.

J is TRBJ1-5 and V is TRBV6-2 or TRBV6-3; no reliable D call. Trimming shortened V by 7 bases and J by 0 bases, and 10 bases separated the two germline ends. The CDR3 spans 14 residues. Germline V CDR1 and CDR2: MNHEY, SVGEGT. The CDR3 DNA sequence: TGTGCCAGCACCTATGACTATAGCAATCAGCCCCAGCATTTT. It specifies CASTYDYSNQPQHF.

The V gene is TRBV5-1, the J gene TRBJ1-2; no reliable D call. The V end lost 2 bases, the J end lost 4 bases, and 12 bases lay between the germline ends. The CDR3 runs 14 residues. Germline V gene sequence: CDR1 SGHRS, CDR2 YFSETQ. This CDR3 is CASSLMDGGYGYTF. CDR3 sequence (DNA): TGCGCCAGCAGCTTAATGGACGGAGGCTATGGCTACACCTTC.

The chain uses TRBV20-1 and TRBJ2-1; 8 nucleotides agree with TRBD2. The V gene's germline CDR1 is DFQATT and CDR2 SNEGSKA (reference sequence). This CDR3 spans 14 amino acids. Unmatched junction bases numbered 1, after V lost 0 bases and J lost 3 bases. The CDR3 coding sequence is TGCAGTGCTAGAGAGCGGGGGGTCTACAATGAGCAGTTCTTC. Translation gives CSARERGVYNEQFF.

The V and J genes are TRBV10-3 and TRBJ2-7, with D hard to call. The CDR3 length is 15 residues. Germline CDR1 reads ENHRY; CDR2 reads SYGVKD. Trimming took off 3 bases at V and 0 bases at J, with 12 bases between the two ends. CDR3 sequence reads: CAISDGLYHSYEQYF. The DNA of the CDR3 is TGTGCCATCAGTGACGGGCTTTACCACTCCTACGAGCAGTACTTC.

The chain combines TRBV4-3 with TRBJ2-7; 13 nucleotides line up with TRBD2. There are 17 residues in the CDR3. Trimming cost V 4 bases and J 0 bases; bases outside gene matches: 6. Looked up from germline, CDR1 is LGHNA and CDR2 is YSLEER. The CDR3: CASSPGLAGDFSYEQYF. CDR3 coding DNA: TGCGCCAGCAGCCCAGGACTAGCGGGAGATTTCTCCTACGAGCAGTACTTC.

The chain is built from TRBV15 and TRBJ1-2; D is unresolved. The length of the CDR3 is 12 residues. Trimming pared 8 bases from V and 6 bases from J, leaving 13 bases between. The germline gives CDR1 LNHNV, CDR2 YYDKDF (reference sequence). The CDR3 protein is CATGRNQNGYTF. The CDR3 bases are TGTGCCACCGGTAGGAATCAGAATGGCTACACCTTC.

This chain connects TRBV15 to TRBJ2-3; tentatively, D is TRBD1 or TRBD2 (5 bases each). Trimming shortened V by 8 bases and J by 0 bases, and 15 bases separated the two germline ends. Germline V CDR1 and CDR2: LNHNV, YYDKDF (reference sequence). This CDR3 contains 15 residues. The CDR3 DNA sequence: TGTGCCACCGGGCGAGGGGTACCTAGCACAGATACGCAGTATTTT. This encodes CATGRGVPSTDTQYF.

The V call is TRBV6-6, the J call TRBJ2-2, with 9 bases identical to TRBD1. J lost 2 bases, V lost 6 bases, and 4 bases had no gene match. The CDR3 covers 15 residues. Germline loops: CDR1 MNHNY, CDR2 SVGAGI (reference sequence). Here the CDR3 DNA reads TGTGCCAGCAGGTGGGGACAGGGCAACACCGGGGAGCTGTTTTTT. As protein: CASRWGQGNTGELFF.

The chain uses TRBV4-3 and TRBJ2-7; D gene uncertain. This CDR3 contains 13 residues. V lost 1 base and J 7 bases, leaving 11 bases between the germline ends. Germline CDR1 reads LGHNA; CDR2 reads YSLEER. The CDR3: CASSQGLTREQYF. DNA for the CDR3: TGCGCCAGCAGCCAAGGGCTGACTCGTGAGCAGTACTTC.

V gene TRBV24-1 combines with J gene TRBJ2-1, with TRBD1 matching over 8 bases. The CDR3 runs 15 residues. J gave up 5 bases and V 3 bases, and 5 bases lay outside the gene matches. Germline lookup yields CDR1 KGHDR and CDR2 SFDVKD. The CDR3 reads CATSDPGQGDNEQFF. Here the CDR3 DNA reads TGTGCCACCAGTGATCCAGGACAGGGTGACAATGAGCAGTTCTTC.

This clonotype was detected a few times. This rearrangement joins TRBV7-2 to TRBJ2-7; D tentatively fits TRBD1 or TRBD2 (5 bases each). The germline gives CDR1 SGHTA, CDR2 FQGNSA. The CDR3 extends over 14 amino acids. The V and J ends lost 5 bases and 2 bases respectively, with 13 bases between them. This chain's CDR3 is CASSRGDATYEQYF. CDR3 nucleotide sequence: TGTGCCAGCAGCAGAGGGGACGCCACCTACGAGCAGTACTTC.

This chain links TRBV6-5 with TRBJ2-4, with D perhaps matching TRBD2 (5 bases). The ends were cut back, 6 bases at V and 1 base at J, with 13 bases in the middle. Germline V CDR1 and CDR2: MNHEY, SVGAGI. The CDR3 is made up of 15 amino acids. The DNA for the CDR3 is TGTGCCAGCAGCCAGCGAGGCGGGGCCAAAAACATTCAGTACTTC. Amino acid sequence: CASSQRGGAKNIQYF.

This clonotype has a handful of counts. This CDR3 is CASGSYLSGLALSNEQFF. The CDR3 DNA is TGTGCCAGCGGATCGTACTTATCGGGACTAGCGCTGAGCAATGAGCAGTTCTTC. The chain has TRBV7-2 and TRBJ2-1; TRBD2 matches at 10 bases. The V gene end was trimmed by 8 bases and the J gene end by 6 bases; junction bases not matched to a gene: 19. Germline V CDR1 and CDR2: SGHTA, FQGNSA. The CDR3 loop spans 18 amino acids.

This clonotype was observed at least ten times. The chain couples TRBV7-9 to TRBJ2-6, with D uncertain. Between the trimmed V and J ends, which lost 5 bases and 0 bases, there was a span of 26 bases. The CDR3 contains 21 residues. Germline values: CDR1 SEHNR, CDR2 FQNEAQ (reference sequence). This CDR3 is CASSPLGRTAVDISGANVLTF. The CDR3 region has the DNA TGTGCCAGCAGCCCCCTAGGACGGACGGCGGTGGATATCTCTGGGGCCAACGTCCTGACTTTC.

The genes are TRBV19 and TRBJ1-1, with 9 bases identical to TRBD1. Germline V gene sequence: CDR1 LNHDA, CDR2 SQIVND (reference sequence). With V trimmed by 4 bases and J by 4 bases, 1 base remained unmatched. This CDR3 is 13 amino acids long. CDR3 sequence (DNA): TGTGCCAGTAGTAAGGGACAGGGCACTGAAGCTTTCTTT. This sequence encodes CASSKGQGTEAFF.

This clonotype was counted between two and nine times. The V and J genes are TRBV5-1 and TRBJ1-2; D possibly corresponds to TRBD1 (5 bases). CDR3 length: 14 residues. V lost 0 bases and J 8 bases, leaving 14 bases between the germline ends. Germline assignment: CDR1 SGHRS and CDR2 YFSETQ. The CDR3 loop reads CASSLALGAQGYTF. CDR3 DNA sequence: TGCGCCAGCAGCTTGGCCCTCGGGGCGCAAGGCTACACCTTC.

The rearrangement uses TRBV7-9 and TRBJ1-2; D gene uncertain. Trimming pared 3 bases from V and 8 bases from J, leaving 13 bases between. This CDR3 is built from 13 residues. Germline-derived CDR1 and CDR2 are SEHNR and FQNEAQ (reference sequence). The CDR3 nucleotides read TGTGCCAGCAGCTTTAAGGGTCAAGACGGCTACACCTTC. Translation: CASSFKGQDGYTF.

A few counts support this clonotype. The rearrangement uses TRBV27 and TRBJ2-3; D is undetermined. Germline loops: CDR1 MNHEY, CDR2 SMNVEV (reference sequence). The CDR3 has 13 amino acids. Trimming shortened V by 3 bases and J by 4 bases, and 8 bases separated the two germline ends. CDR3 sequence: CASSFTGSDTQYF. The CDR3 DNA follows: TGTGCCAGCAGTTTCACTGGGTCAGATACGCAGTATTTT.

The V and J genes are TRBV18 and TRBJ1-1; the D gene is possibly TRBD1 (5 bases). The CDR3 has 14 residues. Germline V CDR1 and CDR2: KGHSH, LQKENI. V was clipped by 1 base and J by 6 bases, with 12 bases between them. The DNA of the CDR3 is TGTGCCAGCTCACCACGGGACGGTTGGGCTGAAGCTTTCTTT. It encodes CASSPRDGWAEAFF. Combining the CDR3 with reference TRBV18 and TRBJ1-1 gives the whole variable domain NAGVMQNPRHLVRRRGQEARLRCSPMKGHSHVYWYRQLPEEGLKFMVYLQKENIIDESGMPKERFSAEFPKEGPSILRIQQVVRGDSAAYFCASSPRDGWAEAFFGQGTRLTVV.

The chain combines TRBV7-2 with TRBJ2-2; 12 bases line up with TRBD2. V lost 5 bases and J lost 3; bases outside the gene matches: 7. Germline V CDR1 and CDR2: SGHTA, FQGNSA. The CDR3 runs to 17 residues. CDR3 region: CASSLRTSGVDTGELFF. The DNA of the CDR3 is TGTGCCAGCAGCCTCCGGACTAGCGGGGTCGACACCGGGGAGCTGTTTTTT.

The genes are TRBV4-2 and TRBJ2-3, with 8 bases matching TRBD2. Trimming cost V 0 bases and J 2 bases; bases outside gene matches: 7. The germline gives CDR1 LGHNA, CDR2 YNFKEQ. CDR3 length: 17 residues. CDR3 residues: CASSQDFAGGSTDTQYF. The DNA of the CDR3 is TGTGCCAGCAGCCAAGATTTCGCGGGGGGCTCCACAGATACGCAGTATTTT.

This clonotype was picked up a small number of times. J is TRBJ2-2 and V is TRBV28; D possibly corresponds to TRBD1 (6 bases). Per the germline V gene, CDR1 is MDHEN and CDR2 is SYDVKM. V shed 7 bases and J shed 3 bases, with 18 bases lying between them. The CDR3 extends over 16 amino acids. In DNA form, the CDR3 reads TGTGCCAGCACCCCTTGGGGGCGTCGGGACACCGGGGAGCTGTTTTTT. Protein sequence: CASTPWGRRDTGELFF.

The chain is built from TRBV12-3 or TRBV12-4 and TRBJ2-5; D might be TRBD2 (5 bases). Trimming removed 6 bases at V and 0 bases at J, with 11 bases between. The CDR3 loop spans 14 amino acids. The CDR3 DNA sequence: TGTGCCAGCAGCCACGCGGGTTACCAAGAGACCCAGTACTTC. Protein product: CASSHAGYQETQYF.

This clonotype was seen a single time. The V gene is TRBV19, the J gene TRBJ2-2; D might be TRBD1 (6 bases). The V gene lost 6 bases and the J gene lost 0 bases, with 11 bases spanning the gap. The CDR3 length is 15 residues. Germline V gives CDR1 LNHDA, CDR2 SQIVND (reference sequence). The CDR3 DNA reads TGTGCCAGTAGCAGGGACACCACGAACACCGGGGAGCTGTTTTTT. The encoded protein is CASSRDTTNTGELFF.

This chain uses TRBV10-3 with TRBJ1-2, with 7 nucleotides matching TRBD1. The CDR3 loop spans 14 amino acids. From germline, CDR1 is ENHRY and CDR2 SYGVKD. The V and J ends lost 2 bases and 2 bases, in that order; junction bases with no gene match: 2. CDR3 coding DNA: TGTGCCATCAGTGAGGGGACAGTCAACTATGGCTACACCTTC. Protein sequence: CAISEGTVNYGYTF.

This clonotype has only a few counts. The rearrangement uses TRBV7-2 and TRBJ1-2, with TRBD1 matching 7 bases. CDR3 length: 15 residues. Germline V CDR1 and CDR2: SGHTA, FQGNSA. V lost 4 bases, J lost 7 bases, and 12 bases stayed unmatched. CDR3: CASSSLPGTEFGYTF. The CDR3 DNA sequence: TGTGCCAGCAGCTCCCTCCCGGGGACAGAGTTTGGCTACACCTTC.